This TCR beta chain was profiled in a study of neurological immune-mediated disorders. The team produced cDNA through 5'RACE using 10-nucleotide random UMIs. Using its own MiXCR run on the 5' RACE reads, TCRdb lists one record per CDR3 protein. The repertoire includes 55,000 to 65,000 distinct CDR3 sequences, roughly 13% of them detected once, and around 11% sits in the top ten. V lost 5 bases to trimming and J lost 8 bases, with 18 bases between them. Per the germline V gene, CDR1 is SEHNR and CDR2 is FQNEAQ (reference sequence). The CDR3 loop spans 14 amino acids. This clonotype was observed many times.

Sequencing was performed on PBMCs. The gene calls are TRBV7-9 and TRBJ1-2; D gene unclear. The source of this sequence is a woman aged 60-70 years with HTLV-1-associated myelopathy (HAM/TSP). CDR3 sequence: CASSPEGPWWGYTF. The DNA for the CDR3 is TGTGCCAGCAGCCCAGAGGGCCCCTGGTGGGGCTACACCTTC. The full variable domain, its missing parts supplied by reference TRBV7-9 and TRBJ1-2, is DTGVSQNPRHKITKRGQNVTFRCDPISEHNRLYWYRQTLGQGPEFLTYFQNEAQLEKSRLLSDRFSAERPKGSFSTLEIQRTEQGDSAMYLCASSPEGPWWGYTFGSGTRLTVV.